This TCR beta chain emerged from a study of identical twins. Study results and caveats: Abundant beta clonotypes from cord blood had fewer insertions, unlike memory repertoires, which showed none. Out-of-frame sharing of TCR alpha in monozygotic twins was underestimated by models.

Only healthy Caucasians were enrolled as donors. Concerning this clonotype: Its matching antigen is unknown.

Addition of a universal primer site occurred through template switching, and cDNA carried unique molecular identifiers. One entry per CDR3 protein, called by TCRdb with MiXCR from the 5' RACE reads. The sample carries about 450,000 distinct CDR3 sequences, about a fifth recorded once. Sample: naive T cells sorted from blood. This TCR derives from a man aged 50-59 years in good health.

Here the CDR3 DNA reads TGCAGCGTTTCCCGGGACAGTAATGGGGATGAGCAGTTCTTC. It translates to CSVSRDSNGDEQFF. This chain joins TRBV29-1 and TRBJ2-1; 7 bases fit TRBD1. The CDR3 runs 14 residues. The V gene's germline CDR1 is SQVTM and CDR2 ANQGSEA. Trimming took 5 bases from V and 8 from J; bases not matched to a gene: 12.